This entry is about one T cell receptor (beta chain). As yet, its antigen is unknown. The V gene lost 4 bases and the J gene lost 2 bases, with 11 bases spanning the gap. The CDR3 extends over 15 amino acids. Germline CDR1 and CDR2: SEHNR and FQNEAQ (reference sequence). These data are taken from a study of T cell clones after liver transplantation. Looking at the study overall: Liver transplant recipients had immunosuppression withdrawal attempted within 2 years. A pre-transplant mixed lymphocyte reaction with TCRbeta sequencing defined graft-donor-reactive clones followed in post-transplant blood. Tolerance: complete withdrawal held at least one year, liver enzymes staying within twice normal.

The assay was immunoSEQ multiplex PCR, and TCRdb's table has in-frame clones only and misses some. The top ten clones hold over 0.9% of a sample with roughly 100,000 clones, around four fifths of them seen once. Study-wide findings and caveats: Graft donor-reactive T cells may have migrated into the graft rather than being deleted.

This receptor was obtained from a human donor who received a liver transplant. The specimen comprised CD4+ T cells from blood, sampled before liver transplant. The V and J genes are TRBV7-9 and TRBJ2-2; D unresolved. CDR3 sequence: CASSSALRNTGELFF. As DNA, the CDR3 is TGTGCCAGCAGCTCGGCGCTTCGAAACACCGGGGAGCTGTTTTTT. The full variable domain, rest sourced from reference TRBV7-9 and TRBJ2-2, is DTGVSQNPRHKITKRGQNVTFRCDPISEHNRLYWYRQTLGQGPEFLTYFQNEAQLEKSRLLSDRFSAERPKGSFSTLEIQRTEQGDSAMYLCASSSALRNTGELFFGEGSRLTVL.